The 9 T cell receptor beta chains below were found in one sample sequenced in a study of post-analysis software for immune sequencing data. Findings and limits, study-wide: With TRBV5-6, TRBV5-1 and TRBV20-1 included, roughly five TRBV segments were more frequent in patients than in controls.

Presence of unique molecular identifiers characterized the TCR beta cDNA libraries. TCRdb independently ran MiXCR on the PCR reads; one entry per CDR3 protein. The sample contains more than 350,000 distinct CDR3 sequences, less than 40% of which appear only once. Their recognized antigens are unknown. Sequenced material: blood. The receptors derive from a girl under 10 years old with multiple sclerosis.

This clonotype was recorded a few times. The CDR3 is CASKTGTNEKLFF. CDR3 bases: TGTGCCAGCAAGACAGGGACTAATGAAAAACTGTTTTTT. The V and J genes are TRBV28 and TRBJ1-4; 7 bases fit TRBD1. Germline V gene lookup returns CDR1 MDHEN and CDR2 SYDVKM. This CDR3 has 13 amino acids. The trim removed 7 bases at V and 2 bases at J, leaving 1 base unmatched.

The CDR3 here is CSAGQKYRGASQPQHF. CDR3 sequence (DNA): TGCAGTGCTGGACAAAAGTACAGGGGGGCTAGTCAGCCCCAGCATTTT. This sequence joins TRBV20-1 and TRBJ1-5, with 8 bases aligning to TRBD1. V trimming: 5 bases; J trimming: 6 bases; junction bases outside the gene matches: 15. The CDR3 length is 16 residues. Germline V CDR1 and CDR2: DFQATT, SNEGSKA (reference sequence).

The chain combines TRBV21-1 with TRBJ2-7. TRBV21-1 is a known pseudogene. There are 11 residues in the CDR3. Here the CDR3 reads CASSKGDEQYF. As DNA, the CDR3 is TGTGCCAGCAGCAAAGGGGACGAGCAGTACTTC.

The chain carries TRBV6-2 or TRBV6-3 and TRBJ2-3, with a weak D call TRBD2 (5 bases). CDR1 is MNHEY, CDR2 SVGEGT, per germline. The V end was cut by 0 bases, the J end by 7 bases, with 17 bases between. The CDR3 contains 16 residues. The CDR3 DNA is TGTGCCAGCAGTTACTCTAGCGCCCCCGGATCTTATACGCAGTATTTT. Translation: CASSYSSAPGSYTQYF.

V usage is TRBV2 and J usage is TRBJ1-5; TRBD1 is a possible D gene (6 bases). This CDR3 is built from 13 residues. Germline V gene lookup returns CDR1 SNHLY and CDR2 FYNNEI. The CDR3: CAIEGDSNQPQHF. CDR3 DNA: TGTGCGATAGAGGGGGATAGCAATCAGCCCCAGCATTTT.

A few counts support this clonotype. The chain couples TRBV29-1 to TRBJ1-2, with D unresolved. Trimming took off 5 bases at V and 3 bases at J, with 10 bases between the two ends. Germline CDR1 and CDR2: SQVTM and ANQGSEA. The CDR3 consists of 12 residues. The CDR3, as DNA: TGCAGCGTTTCAACGGCCGACTATGGCTACACCTTC. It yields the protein CSVSTADYGYTF.

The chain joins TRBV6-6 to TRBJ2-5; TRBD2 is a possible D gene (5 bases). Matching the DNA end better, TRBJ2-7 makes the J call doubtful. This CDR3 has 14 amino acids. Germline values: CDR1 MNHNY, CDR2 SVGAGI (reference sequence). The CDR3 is CASSPINGLYEQYF. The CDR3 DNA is TGTGCCAGCAGTCCGATTAACGGACTCTACGAGCAGTACTTC.

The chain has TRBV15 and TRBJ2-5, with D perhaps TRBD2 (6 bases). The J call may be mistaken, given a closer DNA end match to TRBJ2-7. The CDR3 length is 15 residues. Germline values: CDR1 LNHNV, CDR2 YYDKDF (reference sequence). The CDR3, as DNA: TGTGCCACCAGCAGGGAAGGGCAGGGAGGTTACGAGCAGTACTTC. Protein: CATSREGQGGYEQYF.

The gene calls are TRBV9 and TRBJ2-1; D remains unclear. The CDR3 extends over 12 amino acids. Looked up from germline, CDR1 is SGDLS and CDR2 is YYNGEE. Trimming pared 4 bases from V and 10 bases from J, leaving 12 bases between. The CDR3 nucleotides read TGTGCCAGCAGCCCCCATGGGGTGGAGCAGTTCTTC. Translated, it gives CASSPHGVEQFF. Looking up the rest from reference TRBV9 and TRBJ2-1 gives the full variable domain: DSGVTQTPKHLITATGQRVTLRCSPRSGDLSVYWYQQSLDQGLQFLIQYYNGEERAKGNILERFSAQQFPDLHSELNLSSLELGDSALYFCASSPHGVEQFFGPGTRLTVL.